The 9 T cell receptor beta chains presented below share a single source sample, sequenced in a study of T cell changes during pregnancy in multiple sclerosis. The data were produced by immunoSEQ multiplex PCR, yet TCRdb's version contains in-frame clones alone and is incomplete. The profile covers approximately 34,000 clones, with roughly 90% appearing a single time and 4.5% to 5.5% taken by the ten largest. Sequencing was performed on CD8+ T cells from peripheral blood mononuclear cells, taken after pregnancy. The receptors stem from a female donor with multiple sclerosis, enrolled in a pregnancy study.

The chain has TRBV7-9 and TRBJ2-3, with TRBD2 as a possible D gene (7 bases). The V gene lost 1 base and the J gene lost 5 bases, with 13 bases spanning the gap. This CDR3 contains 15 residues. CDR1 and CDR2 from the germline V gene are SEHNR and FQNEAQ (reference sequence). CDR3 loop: CASSLVGGAGDTQYF. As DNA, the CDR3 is TGTGCCAGCAGCTTAGTTGGGGGGGCGGGAGATACGCAGTATTTT.

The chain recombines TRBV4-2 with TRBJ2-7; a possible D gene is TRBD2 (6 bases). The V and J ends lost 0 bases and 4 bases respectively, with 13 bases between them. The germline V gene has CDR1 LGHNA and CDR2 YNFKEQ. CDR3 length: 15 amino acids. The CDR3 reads CASSQDAGGSYEQYF. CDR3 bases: TGTGCCAGCAGCCAAGATGCCGGGGGTAGTTACGAGCAGTACTTC.

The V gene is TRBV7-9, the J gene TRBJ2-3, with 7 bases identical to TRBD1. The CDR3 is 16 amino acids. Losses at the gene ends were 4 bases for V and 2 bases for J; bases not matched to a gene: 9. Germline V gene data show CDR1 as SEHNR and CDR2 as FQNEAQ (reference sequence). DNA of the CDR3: TGTGCCAGCAGCTCTCCTGGAGAGGGGGCCACAGATACGCAGTATTTT. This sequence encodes CASSSPGEGATDTQYF.

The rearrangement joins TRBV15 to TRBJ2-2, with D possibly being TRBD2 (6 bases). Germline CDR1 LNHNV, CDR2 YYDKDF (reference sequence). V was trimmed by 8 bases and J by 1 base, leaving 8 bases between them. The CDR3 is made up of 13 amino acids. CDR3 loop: CATLEGNTGELFF. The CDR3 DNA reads TGTGCCACCTTGGAGGGGAACACCGGGGAGCTGTTTTTT.

The CDR3 nucleotides read TGTGCCAGCAGGGTGACTAGCGGGGGACCAGATACGCAGTATTTT. It encodes CASRVTSGGPDTQYF. The rearrangement links TRBV6-6 to TRBJ2-3, with TRBD2 identical over 12 bases. The CDR3 consists of 15 residues. Germline CDR1 and CDR2: MNHNY and SVGAGI (reference sequence). The V gene end was trimmed by 6 bases and the J gene end by 4 bases; junction bases not matched to a gene: 5.

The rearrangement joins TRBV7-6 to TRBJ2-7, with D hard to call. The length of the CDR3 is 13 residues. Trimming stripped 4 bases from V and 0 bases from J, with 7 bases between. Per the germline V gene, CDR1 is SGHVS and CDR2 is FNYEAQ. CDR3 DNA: TGTGCCAGCAGCTCACGGAGCTCCTACGAGCAGTACTTC. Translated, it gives CASSSRSSYEQYF.

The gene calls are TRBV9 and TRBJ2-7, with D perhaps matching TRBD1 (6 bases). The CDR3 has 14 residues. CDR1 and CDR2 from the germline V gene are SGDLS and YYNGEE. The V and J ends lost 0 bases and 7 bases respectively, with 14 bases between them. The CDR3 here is CASSVAGATGEQYF. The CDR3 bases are TGTGCCAGCAGCGTAGCAGGGGCGACGGGAGAGCAGTACTTC.

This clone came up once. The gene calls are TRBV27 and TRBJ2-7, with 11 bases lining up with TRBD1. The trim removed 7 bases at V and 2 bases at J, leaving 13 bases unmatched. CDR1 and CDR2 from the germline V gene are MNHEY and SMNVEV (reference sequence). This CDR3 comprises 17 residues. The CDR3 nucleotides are TGTGCCAGCACCTCCGGGACAGGGGGGAGAAGTGCCTACGAGCAGTACTTC. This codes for CASTSGTGGRSAYEQYF.

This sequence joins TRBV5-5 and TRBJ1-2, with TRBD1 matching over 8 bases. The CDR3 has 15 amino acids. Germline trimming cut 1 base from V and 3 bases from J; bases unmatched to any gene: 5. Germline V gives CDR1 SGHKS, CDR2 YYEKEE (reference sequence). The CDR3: CASSLTGGDDYGYTF. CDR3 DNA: TGTGCCAGCAGCTTGACAGGGGGGGACGACTATGGCTACACCTTC.